Only a few counts were recorded for the clone carrying this T cell receptor (beta chain). Its specificity is not known. The source of the sample is a study of shared clonotypes between healthy human individuals. Using immunoSEQ multiplex PCR, the repertoire was profiled, and TCRdb retains in-frame clones only, with some absent. The repertoire holds about 1.9 million clones, with around 93% as singletons. Study results and limitations: Generally, naive subsets came out with larger estimated richness than memory subsets. The low donor count limited represented genetic and exposure-history diversity.

Naive-designated CD8 cells lacked CD45RO, were positively enriched for CCR7, and omitted terminally differentiated effector memory CD45RA+ cells. Trimming took off 7 bases at V and 1 base at J, with 10 bases between the two ends. CDR1 and CDR2 from the germline V gene are MNHNS and SASEGT. The CDR3 totals 13 residues. The sequenced sample consisted of naive CD8+ T cells from PBMCs. The sequence was collected from a young man in good health. Some clones in this sample may be carry-over from other donors' samples. The chain recombines TRBV6-1 with TRBJ1-1; D unresolved. As DNA, the CDR3 is TGTGCCAGCACCCACTTTTCGAACACTGAAGCTTTCTTT. Protein product: CASTHFSNTEAFF.